These T cell receptor beta chains were read from a single sample in a study of T cell repertoires in cytomegalovirus infection. These receptors lack a known antigen. TCRdb ran MiXCR on the reads and lists one entry per CDR3 protein. Of around 540,000 distinct CDR3 sequences in the sample, around a third were seen once. Material: cultured PBMCs, obtained from culture after CMV antigen stimulation. The source of these receptors is a human donor in good health (CMV status not recorded). Some clones in this sample may be carry-over from other donors' samples. The CDR3 runs from the conserved cysteine through the conserved F or W. D genes are given only for firm matches. Part of the rows lack a size; the others show once, few, many or a class for expanded clones.

CDR3: CASSQESATYNEQFF
DNA: TGCGCCAGCAGCCAAGAATCTGCTACCTACAATGAGCAGTTCTTC
D: NA
V: TRBV4-1
J: TRBJ2-1
size: NA

CDR3: CASSKRQDSPLHF
DNA: TGTGCCAGCAGCAAGCGACAGGATTCACCCCTCCACTTT
D: NA
V: TRBV7-9
J: TRBJ1-6
size: many

CDR3: CASSPTGADEQYF
DNA: TGTGCCAGCAGCCCGACAGGGGCCGACGAGCAGTACTTC
D: TRBD1
V: TRBV5-6
J: TRBJ2-7
size: once

CDR3: CASSPRQGETDTQYF
DNA: TGTGCCAGCAGTCCGCGACAGGGTGAGACAGATACGCAGTATTTT
D: TRBD1
V: TRBV6-1
J: TRBJ2-3
size: few

CDR3: CASSYSRGGVDNYGYTF
DNA: TGTGCCAGCAGCTATTCCCGGGGAGGGGTAGATAACTATGGCTACACCTTC
D: NA
V: TRBV7-9
J: TRBJ1-2
size: NA

CDR3: CASRSLAGPKEQFF
DNA: TGTGCCAGCAGGTCACTAGCGGGACCTAAGGAGCAGTTCTTC
D: TRBD2
V: TRBV12-3/TRBV12-4
J: TRBJ2-1
size: NA

CDR3: CASSYPGLAGGLVADTQYF
DNA: TGTGCCAGCAGCTATCCTGGACTAGCGGGAGGGCTTGTTGCAGATACGCAGTATTTT
D: TRBD2
V: TRBV7-2
J: TRBJ2-3
size: few

CDR3: CATRQGTEAFF
DNA: TGTGCCACCAGACAGGGAACTGAAGCTTTCTTT
D: NA
V: TRBV24-1
J: TRBJ1-1
size: NA

CDR3: CASSPWAAQETQYF
DNA: TGTGCCAGCAGCCCTTGGGCAGCCCAAGAGACCCAGTACTTC
D: NA
V: TRBV7-2
J: TRBJ2-5
size: many

CDR3: CASSFFGRVGDEQFF
DNA: TGTGCCAGCAGCTTTTTCGGGAGGGTCGGCGATGAGCAGTTCTTC
D: TRBD2
V: TRBV7-2
J: TRBJ2-1
size: NA

CDR3: CASSGGQSSGNTIYF
DNA: TGTGCCAGCAGTGGGGGACAGAGCTCTGGAAACACCATATATTTT
D: TRBD1
V: TRBV12-3/TRBV12-4
J: TRBJ1-3
size: NA

CDR3: CASSEHGANYGYTF
DNA: TGTGCCAGCAGCGAGCATGGGGCTAACTATGGCTACACCTTC
D: NA
V: TRBV7-2
J: TRBJ1-2
size: NA

CDR3: CSAREPGGQETQYF
DNA: TGCAGTGCTAGAGAGCCAGGGGGCCAAGAGACCCAGTACTTC
D: TRBD1
V: TRBV20-1
J: TRBJ2-5
size: few

CDR3: CASSYFGLGNQPQHF
DNA: TGTGCCAGCAGTTATTTCGGATTAGGCAATCAGCCCCAGCATTTT
D: NA
V: TRBV6-2/TRBV6-3
J: TRBJ1-5
size: NA

CDR3: CASSPGQGRTYEQYF
DNA: TGTGCCAGCTCACCGGGACAGGGTAGGACCTACGAGCAGTACTTC
D: TRBD1
V: TRBV18
J: TRBJ2-7
size: few

CDR3: CASSLVFGSDSTGELFF
DNA: TGTGCCAGCAGCTTAGTGTTCGGGTCCGATAGCACCGGGGAGCTGTTTTTT
D: NA
V: TRBV7-2
J: TRBJ2-2
size: NA

CDR3: CASRPYITGQVGSYNEQFF
DNA: TGTGCCAGCAGACCCTACATTACCGGACAGGTCGGCTCCTACAATGAGCAGTTCTTC
D: TRBD1
V: TRBV6-2/TRBV6-3
J: TRBJ2-1
size: NA

CDR3: CASKTMGGQTGELFF
DNA: TGTGCCAGCAAAACAATGGGAGGTCAGACCGGGGAGCTGTTTTTT
D: NA
V: TRBV6-2/TRBV6-3
J: TRBJ2-2
size: NA

CDR3: CASSSGGGIGAFF
DNA: TGTGCCAGCAGTTCAGGAGGGGGCATCGGAGCTTTCTTT
D: TRBD1
V: TRBV6-1
J: TRBJ1-1
size: NA

CDR3: CASTPRGKGYDEQFF
DNA: TGTGCCAGCACCCCTCGGGGGAAGGGCTACGATGAGCAGTTCTTC
D: NA
V: TRBV12-3/TRBV12-4
J: TRBJ2-1
size: few

CDR3: CASSREGGNYTF
DNA: TGTGCCAGTAGTAGAGAGGGAGGGAATTACACCTTC
D: NA
V: TRBV19
J: TRBJ1-2
size: NA

CDR3: CASSFLDRVDTQYF
DNA: TGTGCCAGCAGCTTCCTCGACAGGGTTGATACGCAGTATTTT
D: TRBD1
V: TRBV7-4
J: TRBJ2-3
size: NA

CDR3: CASSLRRTSGTDTQYF
DNA: TGTGCCAGTAGTCTTAGACGGACTAGCGGCACAGATACGCAGTATTTT
D: TRBD2
V: TRBV19
J: TRBJ2-3
size: NA

CDR3: CSAQKSTGPTDTQYF
DNA: TGCAGTGCTCAAAAATCGACAGGGCCCACAGATACGCAGTATTTT
D: TRBD1
V: TRBV20-1
J: TRBJ2-3
size: NA

CDR3: CAWSVLAEGTQYF
DNA: TGTGCCTGGAGTGTTCTAGCGGAAGGTACGCAGTATTTT
D: TRBD2
V: TRBV30
J: TRBJ2-3
size: NA

CDR3: CSARDQGRVNEQFF
DNA: TGCAGTGCTAGAGATCAGGGGAGGGTTAATGAGCAGTTCTTC
D: NA
V: TRBV20-1
J: TRBJ2-1
size: few

CDR3: CASRLAILNTEAFF
DNA: TGCGCCAGCAGACTCGCGATTCTGAACACTGAAGCTTTCTTT
D: NA
V: TRBV5-1
J: TRBJ1-1
size: few

CDR3: CSARAISNEQFF
DNA: TGCAGTGCTAGGGCGATCTCCAATGAGCAGTTCTTC
D: NA
V: TRBV20-1
J: TRBJ2-1
size: few

CDR3: CASSSSPQTSGGENF
DNA: TGTGCCAGCAGTTCCTCTCCCCAGACTAGCGGGGGTGAAAACTTC
D: TRBD2
V: TRBV28
J: TRBJ2-7
size: NA

CDR3: CASSTPGQGNYGYTF
DNA: TGTGCCAGCAGCACTCCGGGGCAGGGGAACTATGGCTACACCTTC
D: NA
V: TRBV7-2
J: TRBJ1-2
size: few

CDR3: CASSRRDLVLLGYNEQFF
DNA: TGTGCCAGCAGTCGCCGCGACCTAGTCCTATTGGGGTACAATGAGCAGTTCTTC
D: NA
V: TRBV12-3/TRBV12-4
J: TRBJ2-1
size: few

CDR3: CASSLVVGLIYF
DNA: TGTGCCAGCAGTTTGGTCGTAGGGTTAATATATTTT
D: NA
V: TRBV6-6
J: TRBJ1-3
size: NA

CDR3: CASSHRDLENIQYF
DNA: TGTGCCAGCAGCCATCGAGACTTAGAAAACATTCAGTACTTC
D: NA
V: TRBV14
J: TRBJ2-4
size: many

CDR3: CASSQLAGPFQETQYF
DNA: TGTGCCAGCAGCCAACTAGCGGGCCCATTCCAAGAGACCCAGTACTTC
D: TRBD2
V: TRBV7-2
J: TRBJ2-5
size: many

CDR3: CASSQAGGAGQETQYF
DNA: TGTGCCAGCAGTCAAGCGGGGGGCGCGGGTCAAGAGACCCAGTACTTC
D: TRBD2
V: TRBV6-5
J: TRBJ2-5
size: NA

CDR3: CASSLGLEAEQYF
DNA: TGTGCCAGCAGCTTAGGCCTAGAAGCCGAGCAGTACTTC
D: NA
V: TRBV7-2
J: TRBJ2-7
size: many

CDR3: CASSWGDTQYF
DNA: TGTGCCAGCAGCTGGGGAGATACGCAGTATTTT
D: NA
V: TRBV7-9
J: TRBJ2-3
size: many

CDR3: CASSAADEEAFF
DNA: TGTGCCAGCAGCGCCGCCGATGAGGAAGCTTTCTTT
D: NA
V: TRBV11-3
J: TRBJ1-1
size: NA

CDR3: CASSRTGSGREQYF
DNA: TGTGCCAGCAGCCGGACGGGGTCTGGGAGAGAGCAGTACTTC
D: NA
V: TRBV4-2
J: TRBJ2-7
size: NA

CDR3: CASSLGGDRLYNEQFF
DNA: TGTGCCAGCAGCTTAGGGGGGGACAGACTCTACAATGAGCAGTTCTTC
D: NA
V: TRBV11-3
J: TRBJ2-1
size: NA

CDR3: CSASEDQPQHF
DNA: TGCAGTGCTAGTGAGGATCAGCCCCAGCATTTT
D: NA
V: TRBV20-1
J: TRBJ1-5
size: NA

CDR3: CASSTRLATDTQYF
DNA: TGTGCCAGCAGCACGCGACTAGCGACAGATACGCAGTATTTT
D: TRBD2
V: TRBV5-4
J: TRBJ2-3
size: NA

CDR3: CASTGRPGGTADTQYF
DNA: TGTGCCAGCACCGGGAGGCCTGGCGGGACTGCAGATACGCAGTATTTT
D: TRBD2
V: TRBV7-2
J: TRBJ2-3
size: many

CDR3: CASSLVVSYEQYF
DNA: TGTGCCAGCAGTTTAGTGGTCTCCTACGAGCAGTACTTC
D: NA
V: TRBV28
J: TRBJ2-7
size: NA

CDR3: CASSAGASGSDTGELFF
DNA: TGTGCCAGTAGTGCCGGTGCTAGCGGGAGTGACACCGGGGAGCTGTTTTTT
D: TRBD2
V: TRBV19
J: TRBJ2-2
size: NA

CDR3: CATSRDDGVNTEAFF
DNA: TGTGCCACCAGCAGAGATGACGGGGTGAACACTGAAGCTTTCTTT
D: NA
V: TRBV15
J: TRBJ1-1
size: NA

CDR3: CASSRRVEANEQFF
DNA: TGTGCCAGTAGTAGAAGGGTAGAGGCCAATGAGCAGTTCTTC
D: NA
V: TRBV19
J: TRBJ2-1
size: few

CDR3: CNARGDRGLMNTEAFF
DNA: TGCAATGCTAGAGGGGACAGGGGACTGATGAACACTGAAGCTTTCTTT
D: TRBD1
V: TRBV20-1
J: TRBJ1-1
size: NA

CDR3: CASSVAVGTSGNEQFF
DNA: TGTGCCAGCAGCGTAGCGGTGGGGACTAGCGGGAATGAGCAGTTCTTC
D: TRBD2
V: TRBV9
J: TRBJ2-1
size: few

CDR3: CASSIQGRSEAFF
DNA: TGTGCCAGTAGTATCCAGGGGAGGTCTGAAGCTTTCTTT
D: NA
V: TRBV19
J: TRBJ1-1
size: NA

CDR3: CASSLEGSASGNTGELFF
DNA: TGCGCCAGCAGCTTGGAAGGATCGGCTAGCGGGAACACCGGGGAGCTGTTTTTT
D: TRBD2
V: TRBV5-1
J: TRBJ2-2
size: NA

CDR3: CASNYNYGYTF
DNA: TGTGCCAGCAACTACAACTATGGCTACACCTTC
D: NA
V: TRBV28
J: TRBJ1-2
size: NA

CDR3: CASSPRGEATDTQYF
DNA: TGTGCCAGCAGCCCGCGAGGGGAGGCCACAGATACGCAGTATTTT
D: NA
V: TRBV3-1
J: TRBJ2-3
size: NA

CDR3: CASSLGRFGSSHEQYF
DNA: TGTGCCAGCAGCTTGGGTCGCTTCGGGAGCTCCCACGAGCAGTACTTC
D: NA
V: TRBV7-2
J: TRBJ2-7
size: many

CDR3: CASSPVTSGRGEQFF
DNA: TGTGCCAGCAGCCCAGTCACTAGCGGGAGAGGGGAGCAGTTCTTC
D: TRBD2
V: TRBV11-3
J: TRBJ2-1
size: NA

CDR3: CASSPDLGEYNEQFF
DNA: TGTGCCAGCAGCCCGGATCTGGGGGAGTACAATGAGCAGTTCTTC
D: NA
V: TRBV7-2
J: TRBJ2-1
size: NA

CDR3: CASSPGLAIDSYNDQFF
DNA: TGTGCCAGCAGTCCGGGACTAGCGATAGACTCCTACAATGATCAGTTCTTC
D: TRBD2
V: TRBV27
J: TRBJ2-1
size: NA

CDR3: CASSLQGISNYGYTF
DNA: TGTGCCAGCAGCCTACAGGGGATATCTAACTATGGCTACACCTTC
D: TRBD1
V: TRBV7-2
J: TRBJ1-2
size: many

CDR3: CASSYSKAYRTGGVREQFF
DNA: TGTGCCAGCAGTTACTCGAAAGCATACCGGACAGGGGGTGTCCGTGAGCAGTTCTTC
D: TRBD1
V: TRBV6-2/TRBV6-3
J: TRBJ2-1
size: NA